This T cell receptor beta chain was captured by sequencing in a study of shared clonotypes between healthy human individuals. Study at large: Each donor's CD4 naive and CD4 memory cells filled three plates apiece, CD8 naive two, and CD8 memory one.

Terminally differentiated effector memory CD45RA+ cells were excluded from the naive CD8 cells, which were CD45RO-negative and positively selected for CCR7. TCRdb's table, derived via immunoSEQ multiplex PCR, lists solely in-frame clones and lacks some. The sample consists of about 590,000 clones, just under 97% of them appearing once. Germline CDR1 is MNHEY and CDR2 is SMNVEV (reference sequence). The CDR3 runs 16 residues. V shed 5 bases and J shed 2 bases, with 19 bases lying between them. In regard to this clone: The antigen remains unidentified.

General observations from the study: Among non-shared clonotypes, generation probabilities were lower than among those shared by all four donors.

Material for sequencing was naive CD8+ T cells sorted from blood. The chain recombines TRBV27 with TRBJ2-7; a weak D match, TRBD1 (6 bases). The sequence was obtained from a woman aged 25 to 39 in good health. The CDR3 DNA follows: TGTGCCAGCAGTCCATCTTACGGGACACAAACCTACGAGCAGTACTTC. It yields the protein CASSPSYGTQTYEQYF.